This T cell receptor (beta chain) was found in a study of shared clonotypes between healthy human individuals. Study-level background: CD4 naive and CD4 memory each took three plates per donor, while CD8 naive took two and CD8 memory one.

Every subset had its genomic DNA shared out evenly among several immunoSEQ plates. Replicate sorted-subset PCRs were loaded with 150 to 250 ng DNA, about 31,000 T cell genomes. Using immunoSEQ multiplex PCR, the repertoire was profiled, and TCRdb retains in-frame clones only, with some absent. The data hold about 2.3 million clones, with 80% to 95% observed a single time. Healthy HIV-negative adults with no recent acute infections or vaccinations were recruited as donors. Regarding this clone: The identical CDR3 is also encoded by other nucleotide sequences in the sample.

The origin of this receptor is a man in his late teens or twenties in good health. Some clones in this sample may be carry-over from other donors' samples. The specimen was naive CD4+ T cells from PBMCs. The subset denotes: CD45RA+ positively selected.

The CDR3 DNA sequence: TGTGCCAGCAGCTTGAGTGGGGGATCCTACGAGCAGTACTTC. Amino acid sequence: CASSLSGGSYEQYF. The genes are TRBV5-4 and TRBJ2-7; D possibly uses TRBD1 or TRBD2 (5 bases each). CDR1 SGHNT and CDR2 YYREEE come from the germline V gene (reference sequence). V dropped 1 base and J dropped 1 base, with 9 bases sitting between them. The CDR3 is made up of 14 amino acids.